In its sample, the clone carrying this T cell receptor beta chain was seen a few times. This sample is part of a study of T-cell memory formation after mild COVID-19. One entry per CDR3 protein results from TCRdb running MiXCR on the 5' RACE reads. The sample has about 200,000 distinct CDR3 sequences, 9.5% to 10% seen once. The CDR3 loop spans 13 amino acids. Per the germline V gene, CDR1 is SGHTA and CDR2 is FQGNSA. Trimming stripped 4 bases from V and 7 bases from J, with 13 bases between. V usage is TRBV7-2 and J usage is TRBJ2-5, with a possible D match to TRBD2 (5 bases). Specimen: PBMCs or a T cell subset sorted from them (not recorded which). This receptor was obtained from a man between 18 and 35 years old who had mild COVID-19 (a few samples of this study predate the infection). Cell type and time point are not known. The CDR3 reads CASSSDYPWTQYF. CDR3 coding DNA: TGTGCCAGCAGCTCAGACTACCCGTGGACCCAGTACTTC. The variable domain in full, with the rest retrieved from reference TRBV7-2 and TRBJ2-5, is GAGVSQSPSNKVTEKGKDVELRCDPISGHTALYWYRQSLGQGLEFLIYFQGNSAPDKSGLPSDRFSAERTGGSVSTLTIQRTQQEDSAVYLCASSSDYPWTQYFGPGTRLLVL.